This T cell receptor (beta chain) came from a study of blood T cells in healthy people across ages. Per-sample yields of isolated PBMCs were at least 6 million. With regard to this clonotype: Antigen unknown.

With a J-beta primer mix and a sample-barcoded 5' primer, a second PCR ran about 7 to 12 cycles. TCRdb redid the calling of the 5' RACE reads with MiXCR, one entry per CDR3 protein. The sample holds fewer than 700,000 distinct CDR3 sequences, 40% to 45% seen once. Study observations and caveats: Diversity of TCR beta correlated strongly with naive T cell percentage.

V gave up 4 bases and J gave up 3 bases, with 16 bases separating them. This CDR3 has 15 residues. Germline CDR1 is DFQATT and CDR2 is SNEGSKA (reference sequence). Sequenced material: blood. The sequence came from an elderly man in good health. The rearrangement joins TRBV20-1 to TRBJ2-1, with D possibly matching TRBD1 (5 bases). CDR3 loop: CSANAISQGYNEQFF. The CDR3 nucleotides read TGCAGTGCTAACGCAATTAGTCAGGGCTACAATGAGCAGTTCTTC.